This section outlines one T cell receptor (beta chain) sequence together with its context. This sample was taken from a study of blood T cell repertoires in COVID-19. CDR1 and CDR2 from the germline V gene are MNHEY and SMNVEV (reference sequence). The CDR3 length is 10 residues. Trimming left V 2 bases short and J 10 bases short, with 5 bases between. The table came from immunoSEQ multiplex PCR; TCRdb's copy has only in-frame clones and leaves some out. Seen here are 110,000 to 150,000 clones, about four fifths observed once, and the top ten hold around 3.8%. This TCR was sampled from a man aged 65 to 85 who had recovered from COVID-19. The rearrangement joins TRBV27 to TRBJ1-1; D remains ambiguous. The sample comprised peripheral blood. This chain's CDR3 is CASSLHRAFF. In DNA, the CDR3 is TGTGCCAGCAGTTTACATAGAGCTTTCTTT.